The 8 T cell receptor beta chains below were found in one sample sequenced in a study of T cells in Graves' hyperthyroidism and ophthalmopathy. TCR beta CDR3 region amplification was performed from RNA transcripts. The TCR CDR3 was amplified in a first-round RT-PCR using the HTBI primer set. TCRdb re-analysed the multiplex PCR reads in MiXCR, keeping a single row per CDR3 protein. The sample gives approximately 620,000 distinct CDR3 sequences, 16% of which show up once; less than 3.5% is in the top ten. The source material was blood. All receptors derive from a woman aged 40 to 49 with Graves' ophthalmopathy.

The rearrangement uses TRBV12-3 or TRBV12-4 and TRBJ1-1; weak D call: TRBD1 (5 bases). This CDR3 has 15 residues. V was shortened by 3 bases and J by 5 bases, with 16 bases between the two germline ends. The CDR3 region has the DNA TGTGCCAGCAGTTTCGGAGGGGTTGGATTAACTGAAGCTTTCTTT. This gives the protein CASSFGGVGLTEAFF.

This chain connects TRBV28 to TRBJ2-1; D is perhaps TRBD1 or TRBD2 (6 bases each). V shed 2 bases and J shed 4 bases, with 12 bases lying between them. Per germline, CDR1 MDHEN and CDR2 SYDVKM. CDR3 length: 15 residues. In nucleotides, the CDR3 is TGTGCCAGCAGTTTACCGGGGGCGCGTTACAATGAGCAGTTCTTC. Encoded protein: CASSLPGARYNEQFF.

This clonotype was recorded at least ten times. The V call is TRBV20-1, the J call TRBJ2-7, with 14 bases aligning to TRBD2. V trimming: 6 bases; J trimming: 0 bases; junction bases outside the gene matches: 4. Germline CDR1 and CDR2: DFQATT and SNEGSKA (reference sequence). The CDR3 consists of 15 residues. In DNA form, the CDR3 reads TGCAGTGCGACAGGGACTAGCGGGGGCTCCTACGAGCAGTACTTC. This encodes CSATGTSGGSYEQYF.

The table lists this clonotype with a few counts. The chain combines TRBV15 with TRBJ2-7; TRBD2 agrees at 10 bases. The CDR3 is 16 amino acids. V trimming: 5 bases; J trimming: 5 bases; junction bases outside the gene matches: 12. The germline V gene encodes CDR1 LNHNV and CDR2 YYDKDF (reference sequence). In nucleotides, the CDR3 is TGTGCCACCAGCCGACCCCTTGGGACTAGCGTTCACGAGCAGTACTTC. It encodes CATSRPLGTSVHEQYF.

The chain's CDR3 is CASSQDGRRYNEQFF. The CDR3 DNA reads TGTGCCAGCAGCCAAGACGGGAGGAGGTACAATGAGCAGTTCTTC. This chain links TRBV4-2 with TRBJ2-1, with TRBD2 matching 7 bases. Germline CDR1 LGHNA, CDR2 YNFKEQ. The J segment lost 4 bases and the V segment lost 0 bases, leaving 3 bases of the junction unmatched. The CDR3 spans 15 residues.

The J gene is TRBJ1-5, the V gene TRBV28; D may be TRBD1 (6 bases). Looked up from germline, CDR1 is MDHEN and CDR2 is SYDVKM. Trimming stripped 3 bases from V and 6 bases from J, with 18 bases between. The CDR3 length is 16 residues. Written as DNA, the CDR3 is TGTGCCAGCAGTTTCCACGCCGGGCCACAGGGTCAGCCCCAGCATTTT. Translation: CASSFHAGPQGQPQHF.

This clonotype has a handful of counts. The V gene is TRBV15, the J gene TRBJ1-6, with D tentatively TRBD1 (6 bases). The ends were cut back, 6 bases at V and 0 bases at J, with 12 bases in the middle. This CDR3 region has 16 residues. Germline lookup yields CDR1 LNHNV and CDR2 YYDKDF (reference sequence). CDR3 in DNA: TGTGCCACCAGAATTCAGGGGAGCTCCTATAATTCACCCCTCCACTTT. Translation gives CATRIQGSSYNSPLHF.

This clonotype appeared a few times. V is TRBV5-1 and J is TRBJ1-1, with 8 bases that match TRBD1. The CDR3 totals 14 residues. From germline, CDR1 is SGHRS and CDR2 YFSETQ. Unmatched junction bases numbered 5, after V lost 3 bases and J lost 4 bases. In nucleotides, the CDR3 is TGCGCCAGCAGCTCGACAGGGGTACTCACTGAAGCTTTCTTT. Translated: CASSSTGVLTEAFF.